This record looks at one T cell receptor beta chain sequence and its context. No antigen is known for it. This sample was taken from a study of cytomegalovirus exposure and HLA in healthy donors. Study as a whole: There were several hundred genotyped donors. Of these, 81% fell in the genetic ancestry cluster associated with self-reported Caucasian donors.

The PCR was carried out with 60 Vbeta primers and 13 Jbeta primers. The protocol was immunoSEQ multiplex PCR, while the TCRdb copy is restricted to in-frame clones and leaves out a portion. The sample shows 120,000 to 150,000 clones, approximately 82% of them seen only once. Findings and caveats of the study: Segments of the TCR beta V type were, in most cases, productive about 87% or about 30% of the time in an earlier analysis. It was in a later analysis that TCR association rates were seen to vary by HLA locus, highest for DRB1 and lowest for HLA-C. Later work showed greater clonal expansion in HLA-associated TCR beta chains than in equally common others.

V lost 3 bases, J lost 6 bases, and 19 bases lay in between. The germline V gene has CDR1 KGHSH and CDR2 LQKENI. This CDR3 comprises 16 residues. This sequence was found in a woman in her thirties or forties in good health and CMV-seronegative. Sequences were obtained from PBMCs. The chain combines TRBV18 with TRBJ2-3; D remains ambiguous. This chain's CDR3 is CASSPILPFEVDTQYF. For the CDR3, the DNA is TGTGCCAGCTCACCCATTTTGCCCTTTGAGGTTGATACGCAGTATTTT.